This record looks at one TCR beta chain sequence and its context. Its matching antigen is unknown. Here immunoSEQ multiplex PCR was the method, and the copy in TCRdb shows in-frame clones only, minus some. Of 450,000 to 500,000 clones listed, roughly 80% were seen once; the top ten hold about 12%. This sample is drawn from a study of shared clonotypes between healthy human individuals. Study observations and caveats: Few donors restricted represented genetic and exposure-history diversity.

The receptor was derived from a middle-aged woman in good health. Some clones in this sample may be carry-over from other donors' samples. The source material was PBMCs.

CDR3 DNA sequence: TGTGCCAGCAGCGCTACAGGACTGAACACTGAAGCTTTCTTT. Protein sequence: CASSATGLNTEAFF. V usage is TRBV7-3 and J usage is TRBJ1-1; possible D gene TRBD1, 5 bases. Looked up from germline, CDR1 is SGHTA and CDR2 is FQGTGA. V was cut by 5 bases and J by 0 bases, with 10 bases left in between. This CDR3 region has 14 residues.